These 10 T cell receptor beta chains were all obtained from the same sample, sequenced in a study of T cell responses to AZD1222 COVID-19 vaccine (dated by TCRdb to the early 2020s). The time point label, read with the paper, signifies: baseline before first vaccination. The protocol used for the library was the immunoSEQ multiplex PCR assay. TCRdb stores this immuneACCESS table with in-frame sequences only. Part of the clones is absent; in the studies checked, under half of the shortfall reflects unresolved V genes, and no reason is known for the rest. The sample table lists roughly 100,000 clones, roughly nine tenths of them with a count of one. Jointly, the top ten make up roughly 1.1% of the sample. This specimen consisted of peripheral blood, obtained on day 0 of AZD1222 vaccination. The receptor set was obtained from an adult in good health.

The V and J genes are TRBV5-6 and TRBJ1-1, with 8 bases identical to TRBD1. The V gene's germline CDR1 is SGHDT and CDR2 YYEEEE. This CDR3 spans 16 amino acids. J lost 1 base, V lost 3 bases, and 8 bases had no gene match. The CDR3 spells CASSSGQGAPNTEAFF. The CDR3 coding sequence is TGTGCCAGCAGCTCAGGACAGGGAGCCCCGAACACTGAAGCTTTCTTT.

The V and J genes are TRBV11-3 and TRBJ1-2; TRBD1 matches 10 bases. This CDR3 spans 17 amino acids. Trimming at V came to 5 bases and at J to 2 bases, leaving 11 bases not matched to a gene. Germline V lookup: CDR1 SGHNT, CDR2 YENEEA. In DNA, the CDR3 is TGTGCCAGCAGCCTACCAAAGGGGACAGGGGCGAACTATGGCTACACCTTC. Its translation is CASSLPKGTGANYGYTF.

The chain carries TRBV2 and TRBJ2-7, with D perhaps matching TRBD1 (7 bases). V was cut by 8 bases and J by 3 bases, with 14 bases left in between. CDR1 is SNHLY and CDR2 is FYNNEI in the germline V gene. The CDR3 totals 13 residues. This chain's CDR3 is CASGGTVFYEQYF. The DNA for the CDR3 is TGTGCCAGCGGCGGGACAGTATTCTACGAGCAGTACTTC.

The chain recombines TRBV24-1 with TRBJ2-5, with D possibly matching TRBD2 (6 bases). The germline V gene encodes CDR1 KGHDR and CDR2 SFDVKD. This CDR3 spans 16 amino acids. V lost 4 bases to trimming and J lost 7 bases, with 21 bases between them. CDR3 loop: CATSDFQGLGVATQYF. The CDR3 nucleotides are TGTGCCACCAGTGACTTTCAGGGACTGGGGGTTGCGACCCAGTACTTC.

This sequence joins TRBV4-2 and TRBJ2-5; TRBD2 matches 10 bases. Per germline, CDR1 LGHNA and CDR2 YNFKEQ. CDR3 length equals 19 residues. With 4 bases clipped from V and 2 bases from J, the junction kept 16 bases outside the gene matches. In DNA form, the CDR3 reads TGTGCCAGCAGCCCCCTAGGGACTAGCGCCCCATTAACACAAGAGACCCAGTACTTC. It specifies CASSPLGTSAPLTQETQYF.

This clone was counted once. V gene TRBV7-8 combines with J gene TRBJ1-4; no firm D call. V lost 1 base and J 4 bases, leaving 13 bases between the germline ends. Germline values: CDR1 SGHVS, CDR2 FQNEAQ. The CDR3 is 16 residues long. In DNA, the CDR3 is TGTGCCAGCAGCTTAGACGAAGTGGCCTTTAATGAAAAACTGTTTTTT. Translation: CASSLDEVAFNEKLFF.

The gene calls are TRBV29-1 and TRBJ1-1; D ambiguous. Germline CDR1 SQVTM, CDR2 ANQGSEA. The V end lost 4 bases, the J end lost 1 base, and 7 bases lay between the germline ends. The CDR3 has 12 amino acids. The CDR3 DNA follows: TGCAGCGTTGGAAAACGGAACACTGAAGCTTTCTTT. Amino acid sequence: CSVGKRNTEAFF.

In this sample, this clone turned up a few times. The germline gene is not matched at one end of the junction; a read error may be the cause. J is TRBJ2-7 and V is TRBV20-1, with D perhaps given as TRBD1 or TRBD2 (5 bases each). CDR1 DFQATT and CDR2 SNEGSKA come from the germline V gene (reference sequence). This CDR3 has 10 residues. CDR3 loop: CSVRDQSLTF. In nucleotides, the CDR3 is TGCAGTGTAAGGGACCAATCGCTTACATTC.

Only one count was recorded for this clone. This chain connects TRBV3-1 (or the pseudogene TRBV3-2) to TRBJ2-7, with D perhaps TRBD2 (5 bases). The CDR3 contains 15 residues. The V end lost 3 bases, the J end lost 3 bases, and 15 bases lay between the germline ends. Germline CDR1 is LGHDT and CDR2 is YNNKEL (reference sequence). DNA of the CDR3: TGTGCCAGCAGCCAGTACGCGATTGGGAGCTACGAGCAGTACTTC. Protein sequence: CASSQYAIGSYEQYF.

The chain uses TRBV7-2 and TRBJ2-5; D may be TRBD1 or TRBD2 (5 bases each). This CDR3 has 12 amino acids. V lost 2 bases to trimming and J lost 5 bases, with 6 bases between them. In germline, CDR1 is SGHTA, CDR2 FQGNSA. For the CDR3, the DNA is TGTGCCAGCAGCTTATGGGGGGAGACCCAGTACTTC. Translation gives CASSLWGETQYF.